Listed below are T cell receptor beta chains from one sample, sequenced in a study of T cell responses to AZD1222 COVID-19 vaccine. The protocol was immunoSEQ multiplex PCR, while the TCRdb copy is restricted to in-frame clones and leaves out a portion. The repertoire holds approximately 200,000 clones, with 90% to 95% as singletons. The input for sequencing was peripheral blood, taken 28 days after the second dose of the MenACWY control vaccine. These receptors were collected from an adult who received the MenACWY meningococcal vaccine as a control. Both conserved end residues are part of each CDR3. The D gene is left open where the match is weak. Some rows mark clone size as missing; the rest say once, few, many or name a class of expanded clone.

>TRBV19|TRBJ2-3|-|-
CASSSPGVGGTDTQYF
TGTGCCAGTAGTTCGCCCGGGGTGGGGGGCACAGATACGCAGTATTTT
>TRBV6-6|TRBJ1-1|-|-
CASRLRETQEAFF
TGTGCCAGCAGACTCCGGGAAACCCAAGAAGCTTTCTTT
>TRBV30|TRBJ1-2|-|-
CAWEQAQGYGYTF
TGTGCCTGGGAGCAGGCCCAAGGCTATGGCTACACCTTC
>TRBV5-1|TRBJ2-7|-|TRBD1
CASSADRGPREQYF
TGCGCCAGCAGCGCGGACAGGGGGCCGAGGGAGCAGTACTTC
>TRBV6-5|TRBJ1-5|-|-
CASSPMGDYNQPQHF
TGTGCCAGCAGTCCAATGGGGGACTACAATCAGCCCCAGCATTTT
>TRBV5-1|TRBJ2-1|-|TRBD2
CASSSPSGRAGDNEQFF
TGCGCCAGCAGCTCTCCTAGCGGGAGGGCCGGTGACAATGAGCAGTTCTTC
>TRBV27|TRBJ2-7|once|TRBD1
CASSPGQGAYEQYF
TGTGCCAGCAGTCCCGGACAGGGAGCCTACGAGCAGTACTTC
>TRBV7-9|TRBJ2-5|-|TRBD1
CASSFPTTGKETQYF
TGTGCCAGCAGCTTCCCCACGACAGGGAAGGAGACCCAGTACTTC
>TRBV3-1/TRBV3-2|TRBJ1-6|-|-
CASRTGGYNSPLHF
TGTGCCAGCAGGACGGGGGGATATAATTCACCCCTCCACTTT
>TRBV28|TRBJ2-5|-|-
CASSSPQGFYQETQYF
TGTGCCAGCAGTTCACCTCAGGGGTTTTACCAAGAGACCCAGTACTTC
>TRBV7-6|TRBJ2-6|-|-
CASSPTYSKVQPSGANVLTF
TGTGCCAGCAGCCCAACGTACTCGAAGGTCCAGCCCTCTGGGGCCAACGTCCTGACTTTC
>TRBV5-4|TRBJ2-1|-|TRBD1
CASSRDPGTGYNEQFF
TGTGCCAGCAGCCGGGACCCCGGGACAGGCTACAATGAGCAGTTCTTC
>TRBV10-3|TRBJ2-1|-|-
CATRDNEQFF
TGTGCCACCCGGGACAATGAGCAGTTCTTC
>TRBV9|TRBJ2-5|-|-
CASSVHGDRETQYF
TGTGCCAGCAGCGTACACGGGGATAGAGAGACCCAGTACTTC
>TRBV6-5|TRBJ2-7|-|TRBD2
CASRGTSISYEQYF
TGTGCCAGCAGAGGGACTAGCATCTCCTACGAGCAGTACTTC
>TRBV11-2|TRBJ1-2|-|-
CASNLAGRQNYGYTF
TGTGCCAGCAACTTGGCCGGACGGCAGAACTATGGCTACACCTTC
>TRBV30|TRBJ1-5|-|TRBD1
CAWSTDRARSQPQHF
TGTGCCTGGAGTACGGACAGGGCACGGTCACAGCCCCAGCATTTT
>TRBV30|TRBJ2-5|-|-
CACPSGVGRETQYF
TGTGCCTGCCCCTCGGGTGTGGGAAGAGAGACCCAGTACTTC
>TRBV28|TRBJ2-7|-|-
CASSWGGDGYEQYF
TGTGCCAGCAGTTGGGGAGGTGACGGCTACGAGCAGTACTTC
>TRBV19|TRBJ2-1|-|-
CASKRDNPYNEQFF
TGTGCCAGTAAACGGGACAACCCCTACAATGAGCAGTTCTTC
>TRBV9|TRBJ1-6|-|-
CASSPRGRGYNSPLHF
TGTGCCAGCAGCCCCAGGGGTAGGGGCTATAATTCACCCCTCCACTTT
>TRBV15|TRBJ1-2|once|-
CATSRDKGSYGYTF
TGTGCCACCAGCAGAGATAAGGGGAGCTATGGCTACACCTTC
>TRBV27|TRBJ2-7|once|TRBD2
CASSFLAGGRYEQYF
TGTGCCAGCAGTTTTCTAGCGGGAGGGCGTTACGAGCAGTACTTC
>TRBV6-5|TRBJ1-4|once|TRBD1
CASSQDREKLFF
TGTGCCAGCAGTCAGGACAGGGAAAAACTGTTTTTT
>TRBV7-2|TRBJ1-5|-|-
CASSSGQYQPQHF
TGTGCCAGCAGCTCCGGACAGTATCAGCCCCAGCATTTT
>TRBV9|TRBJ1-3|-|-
CASSVVDNPANTIYF
TGTGCCAGCAGCGTAGTGGACAACCCGGCAAACACCATATATTTT
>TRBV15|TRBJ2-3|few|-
CATSRDLGRGAQYF
TGTGCCACCAGCAGAGATCTTGGGCGGGGTGCGCAGTATTTT
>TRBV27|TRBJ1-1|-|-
CASSLRGPGFSRTEAFF
TGTGCCAGCTCTCTCCGGGGCCCAGGATTTTCGAGGACTGAAGCTTTCTTT
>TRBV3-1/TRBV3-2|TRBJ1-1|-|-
CASSQGGLNTEAFF
TGTGCCAGCAGCCAAGGAGGGCTGAACACTGAAGCTTTCTTT
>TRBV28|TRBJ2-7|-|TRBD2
CASIGGGSTYEQYF
TGTGCCAGCATTGGCGGGGGTTCCACCTACGAGCAGTACTTC
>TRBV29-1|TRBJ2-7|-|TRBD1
CSVFGQESSYEQYF
TGCAGCGTATTCGGACAGGAAAGCTCCTACGAGCAGTACTTC
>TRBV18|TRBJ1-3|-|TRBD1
CASSLGDRSPLGF
TGTGCCAGCTCACTCGGGGACAGATCCCCGCTGGGTTTT
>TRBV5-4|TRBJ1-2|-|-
CASSPDYYGYTF
TGTGCCAGCAGCCCAGACTACTATGGCTACACCTTC
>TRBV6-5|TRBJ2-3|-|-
CASSLRTILDTQYF
TGTGCCAGCAGTCTTCGGACTATCCTAGATACGCAGTATTTT
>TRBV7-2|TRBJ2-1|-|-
CASSLTPSSYNEQFF
TGTGCCAGCAGCTTAACCCCGAGCTCCTACAATGAGCAGTTCTTC
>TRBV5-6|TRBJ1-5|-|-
CASSLYRLQGTQNQPQHF
TGTGCCAGCAGCTTATACAGGCTACAGGGTACGCAAAATCAGCCCCAGCATTTT
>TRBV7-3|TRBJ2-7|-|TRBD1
CASSGRTGRYEQYF
TGTGCCAGCAGCGGTCGGACAGGGAGATACGAGCAGTACTTC
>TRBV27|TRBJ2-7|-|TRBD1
CASSSNRGRQYF
TGTGCCAGCAGTTCCAACAGGGGTAGGCAGTACTTC
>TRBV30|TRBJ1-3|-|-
CAWSVGTVWGNTIYF
TGTGCCTGGAGTGTAGGGACTGTGTGGGGAAACACCATATATTTT
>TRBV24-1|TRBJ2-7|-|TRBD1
CATSGTGDYEQYF
TGTGCCACCTCCGGGACAGGGGACTACGAGCAGTACTTC
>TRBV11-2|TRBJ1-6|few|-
CASSLARQAVGSPLHF
TGTGCCAGCAGCTTAGCGCGACAGGCGGTTGGGTCACCCCTCCACTTT
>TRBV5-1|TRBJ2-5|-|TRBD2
CASSLGLAGEGETQYF
TGCGCCAGCAGCTTGGGCCTAGCGGGGGAAGGAGAGACCCAGTACTTC